The entry below describes one T cell receptor beta chain. Its antigen remains unidentified. Assay used: immunoSEQ multiplex PCR; TCRdb lists only in-frame clones, some missing. The table has approximately 170,000 clones, about 87% seen once. This entry is derived from a study of radiation and T cells in renal cell carcinoma. The CDR3 extends over 15 amino acids. J lost 4 bases, V lost 4 bases, and 9 bases had no gene match. Germline CDR1 and CDR2: KGHSH and LQKENI. Time point described: blood 4 weeks post-SBRT, at nephrectomy. Treatment given: 15 Gy SBRT to primary tumor, nephrectomy 4 weeks later. Nephrectomy followed 15 Gy stereotactic body radiation by 4 weeks. Blood was sampled at baseline, 2 weeks and 4 weeks after SBRT. Study-wide points: From baseline, blood top tumor clonotypes peaked at 2 weeks post-radiation.

This TCR was sampled from a woman aged 45-59 years with renal cell carcinoma. The rearrangement links TRBV18 to TRBJ1-2, with 7 bases fitting TRBD1. The sequences come from blood, collected from a patient whose treatment included radiotherapy and nephrectomy. The CDR3 sequence is CASSLGQFDFYGYTF. CDR3 sequence (DNA): TGTGCCAGCTCACTGGGACAGTTCGACTTCTATGGCTACACCTTC.